The 5 T cell receptor beta chains reported below all come from one sample, sequenced in a study of cytomegalovirus exposure and HLA in healthy donors. Assay: immunoSEQ multiplex PCR; the TCRdb copy retains only in-frame clones and omits some. The data contain 150,000 or so clones, approximately 91% of them seen just once; the ten biggest clones take up 2.5% to 4%. Sequenced: PBMCs. These receptors were taken from a woman younger than 35 in good health and CMV-seropositive.

The chain uses TRBV10-2 and TRBJ2-7; D gene unclear. V shed 7 bases and J shed 0 bases, with 13 bases lying between them. The CDR3 contains 14 residues. CDR1 WSHSY and CDR2 SAAADI come from the germline V gene. CDR3 bases: TGCGCCAGCAATCGACTCCCTTTCTCCTACGAGCAGTACTTC. It codes for CASNRLPFSYEQYF.

The chain carries TRBV4-3 and TRBJ1-2; 12 nucleotides match TRBD1. This CDR3 spans 16 amino acids. V was pared by 0 bases and J by 5 bases, with 4 bases of the junction left unmatched. CDR1 is LGHNA, CDR2 YSLEER, per germline. This CDR3 is CASSQDGTGGPYGYTF. For the CDR3, the DNA is TGCGCCAGCAGCCAAGATGGGACAGGGGGCCCATATGGCTACACCTTC.

The chain links TRBV5-6 to TRBJ1-2; 8 nucleotides line up with TRBD1. Per germline, CDR1 SGHDT and CDR2 YYEEEE. The CDR3 is made up of 12 amino acids. J was trimmed by 7 bases and V by 3 bases; bases with no gene match: 2. The CDR3 bases are TGTGCCAGCAGCTCGACAGGGGTTGGCTACACCTTC. Amino acid sequence: CASSSTGVGYTF.

The V and J genes are TRBV10-3 and TRBJ1-1; 7 bases match TRBD1. Germline CDR1 reads ENHRY; CDR2 reads SYGVKD. With 0 bases clipped from V and 10 bases from J, the junction kept 11 bases outside the gene matches. This CDR3 contains 15 residues. The CDR3 region is CAISESQGRNLGAFF. CDR3 DNA: TGTGCCATCAGTGAGTCACAGGGGAGGAACCTTGGAGCTTTCTTT.

V gene TRBV25-1 combines with J gene TRBJ1-2, with D perhaps TRBD1 (5 bases). Trimming shortened V by 10 bases and J by 4 bases, and 10 bases separated the two germline ends. Germline V gene lookup returns CDR1 MGHDK and CDR2 SYGVNS. There are 11 residues in the CDR3. CDR3 sequence: CATSGGYGYTF. The CDR3 DNA reads TGTGCCACCTCCGGGGGCTATGGCTACACCTTC.